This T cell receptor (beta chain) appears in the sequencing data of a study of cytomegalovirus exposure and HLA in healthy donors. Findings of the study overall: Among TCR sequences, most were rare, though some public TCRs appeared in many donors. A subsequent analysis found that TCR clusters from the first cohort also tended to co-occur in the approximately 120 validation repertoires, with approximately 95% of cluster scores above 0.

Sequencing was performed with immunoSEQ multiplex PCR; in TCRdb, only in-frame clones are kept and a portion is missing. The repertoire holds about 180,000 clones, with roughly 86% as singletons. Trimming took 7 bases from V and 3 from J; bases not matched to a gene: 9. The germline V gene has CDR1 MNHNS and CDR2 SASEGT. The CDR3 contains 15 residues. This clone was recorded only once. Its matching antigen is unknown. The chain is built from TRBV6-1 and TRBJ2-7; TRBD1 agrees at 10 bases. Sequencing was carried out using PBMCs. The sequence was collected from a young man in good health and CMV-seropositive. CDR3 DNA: TGTGCCAGCACTCCGACAGGGGGCTATTTCTACGAGCAGTACTTC. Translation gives CASTPTGGYFYEQYF.